These 5 T cell receptor beta chains were all obtained from the same sample, sequenced in a study of OX40 agonist ivuxolimab in advanced cancers. Assay used: immunoSEQ multiplex PCR; TCRdb lists only in-frame clones, some missing. The repertoire consists of approximately 60,000 clones, with about 88% occurring once and the leading ten covering roughly 7%. The sequencing used CD4+ or CD8+ T cells sorted from blood, collected in a trial of the OX40 agonist ivuxolimab. All receptors come from an adult with an advanced solid tumor such as melanoma, head and neck, liver or kidney cancer.

V and J are TRBV15 and TRBJ2-3, with 8 nucleotides matching TRBD2. Germline values: CDR1 LNHNV, CDR2 YYDKDF (reference sequence). The CDR3 runs 16 residues. The V segment lost 5 bases and the J segment 4 bases; nucleotides outside the gene matches: 11. The DNA of the CDR3 is TGTGCCACCAGCGCCCGGAGGGCACTAGCGGCAGATACGCAGTATTTT. Amino acids: CATSARRALAADTQYF. Using reference TRBV15 and TRBJ2-3 for the parts outside the CDR3, the full variable domain is DAMVIQNPRYQVTQFGKPVTLSCSQTLNHNVMYWYQQKSSQAPKLLFHYYDKDFNNEADTPDNFQSRRPNTSFCFLDIRSPGLGDTAMYLCATSARRALAADTQYFGPGTRLTVL.

This clone was recorded only once. V gene TRBV4-2 combines with J gene TRBJ2-5, with 11 bases fitting TRBD2. The CDR3 totals 18 residues. The V segment lost 0 bases and the J segment 0 bases; nucleotides outside the gene matches: 6. Germline V lookup: CDR1 LGHNA, CDR2 YNFKEQ. The CDR3 protein is CASSQDPTSGRDQETQYF. CDR3 nucleotides: TGTGCCAGCAGCCAAGATCCTACTAGCGGGAGAGACCAAGAGACCCAGTACTTC.

This clone occurred once. V and J are TRBV16 and TRBJ2-7; 8 bases agree with TRBD1. The CDR3 totals 15 residues. The germline V gene has CDR1 KGHSY and CDR2 FQNENV. With 4 bases clipped from V and 5 bases from J, the junction kept 10 bases outside the gene matches. CDR3 bases: TGTGCCAGCAGCCGCCTAGGGCAGGGGGCCGACGAGCAGTACTTC. It encodes CASSRLGQGADEQYF.

The chain recombines TRBV6-6 with TRBJ1-5, with D unclear. Per germline, CDR1 MNHNY and CDR2 SVGAGI (reference sequence). The CDR3 loop spans 13 amino acids. The V end lost 6 bases, the J end lost 5 bases, and 11 bases lay between the germline ends. CDR3 sequence: CASRQHKDQPQHF. Here the CDR3 DNA reads TGTGCCAGCAGGCAACATAAGGATCAGCCCCAGCATTTT.

This rearrangement joins TRBV7-3 to TRBJ2-1, with 8 bases aligning to TRBD2. The V gene end was trimmed by 4 bases and the J gene end by 8 bases; junction bases not matched to a gene: 10. The length of the CDR3 is 15 residues. The germline V gene has CDR1 SGHTA and CDR2 FQGTGA. CDR3 nucleotides: TGTGCCAGCAGCTCCCTTAAGCGGGAGATCGATGAGCAGTTCTTC. Translated, it gives CASSSLKREIDEQFF.